The 27 T cell receptor beta chains below come from one sample, sequenced in a study of neurological immune-mediated disorders (dated by TCRdb to between 2018 and 2021). Libraries came from 5' RACE. The sequencer was an Illumina HiSeq 2500. The public reads were quality trimmed at Q25 with fastp and then assembled into clones with MiXCR by TCRdb, keeping productive beta chains. For every CDR3 protein sequence, its rows merge into one entry that carries the most common genes and DNA. Counted in this sample were roughly 80,000 distinct CDR3 sequences; 10% of them appeared once. Clones ranked in the top ten supply about 1.8% of the sample. The sample comprised PBMCs. The receptors stem from a man between 35 and 55 years old in good health.

This clonotype was observed at least ten times. CDR3 in amino acids: CASSYSRGARNTEAFF. The CDR3 DNA reads as TGTGCCAGCAGTTACTCGAGAGGGGCGCGGAACACTGAAGCTTTCTTT. The V call is TRBV6-5, the J call TRBJ1-1; TRBD1 might be the D (5 bases). Germline V gene lookup returns CDR1 MNHEY and CDR2 SVGAGI. This CDR3 has 16 residues. Trimming pared 0 bases from V and 1 base from J, leaving 12 bases between.

This clonotype was found many times. V is TRBV20-1 and J is TRBJ2-1; 7 bases line up with TRBD1. Germline CDR1 and CDR2: DFQATT and SNEGSKA (reference sequence). V lost 5 bases to trimming and J lost 7 bases; unmatched junction nucleotides: 20. This CDR3 comprises 17 residues. This CDR3 is CSAGGQPRNRNSNEQFF. Written as DNA, the CDR3 is TGCAGTGCTGGGGGACAGCCTCGGAATCGGAATTCGAATGAGCAGTTCTTC.

This clonotype was seen many times. This may stem from a read error, because a much larger clone lies one nucleotide away. This sequence joins TRBV7-9 and TRBJ2-6, with D possibly matching TRBD2 (5 bases). The V and J ends lost 5 bases and 0 bases respectively, with 5 bases between them. The germline CDR1 and CDR2 sequences are SEHNR and FQNEAQ (reference sequence). The length of the CDR3 is 14 residues. The CDR3 DNA follows: TGTGCCAGCAGCCGGGGCTCTGGGGCCAACGTCCTGACTTTC. Translation gives CASSRGSGANVLTF.

This clonotype was observed at least ten times. The chain has TRBV29-1 and TRBJ2-7, with TRBD2 matching 7 bases. The J segment lost 7 bases and the V segment lost 7 bases, leaving 16 bases of the junction unmatched. The germline gives CDR1 SQVTM, CDR2 ANQGSEA. The CDR3 is 14 residues long. The CDR3 sequence: CSAERGGDMREQYF. The CDR3 nucleotides read TGCAGCGCAGAAAGGGGAGGGGATATGCGGGAGCAGTACTTC.

On this clonotype: A read error is possible here, since a much larger clone lies one base away. This rearrangement joins TRBV7-9 to TRBJ2-3, with D tentatively TRBD1 or TRBD2 (6 bases each). The CDR3 totals 15 residues. The V end was cut by 2 bases, the J end by 7 bases, with 16 bases between. Germline CDR1 and CDR2: SEHNR and FQNEAQ (reference sequence). The CDR3 DNA reads TGTGCCAGCAGCTTAAAATCCGGGGGCGAATATACGCAGTATTTT. Protein sequence: CASSLKSGGEYTQYF.

This clonotype appeared many times. This rearrangement joins TRBV15 to TRBJ1-3; the D is unclear. V lost 5 bases and J 0 bases, leaving 11 bases between the germline ends. The CDR3 loop spans 15 amino acids. Germline CDR1 and CDR2: LNHNV and YYDKDF (reference sequence). In DNA, the CDR3 is TGTGCCACCAGCGGCGAGGACCGCTCTGGAAACACCATATATTTT. It encodes CATSGEDRSGNTIYF.

This clonotype was recorded at least ten times. The chain recombines TRBV7-8 with TRBJ1-2; D gene unclear. Trimming took 1 base from V and 8 from J, leaving 11 bases between them. Germline V gene data show CDR1 as SGHVS and CDR2 as FQNEAQ. CDR3 length: 13 residues. The CDR3 loop is CASSLVAGVGYTF. The CDR3 DNA reads TGTGCCAGCAGCTTAGTAGCCGGGGTCGGCTACACCTTC.

This clonotype was counted ten times or more. The V gene is TRBV29-1, the J gene TRBJ1-1; D gene unclear. V lost 2 bases, J lost 1 base, and 11 bases lay in between. This CDR3 comprises 14 residues. The V gene's germline CDR1 is SQVTM and CDR2 ANQGSEA. CDR3 nucleotide sequence: TGCAGCGTTGAATCTCGCGGGAGGAACACTGAAGCTTTCTTT. This gives the protein CSVESRGRNTEAFF. The whole variable domain, remainder taken from reference TRBV29-1 and TRBJ1-1, is SAVISQKPSRDICQRGTSLTIQCQVDSQVTMMFWYRQQPGQSLTLIATANQGSEATYESGFVIDKFPISRPNLTFSTLTVSNMSPEDSSIYLCSVESRGRNTEAFFGQGTRLTVV.

There are many counts of this clonotype. The V call is TRBV24-1, the J call TRBJ1-5, with unresolved D. The germline V and J ends were trimmed by 1 base and 13 bases, with 16 bases remaining between them. The germline V gene has CDR1 KGHDR and CDR2 SFDVKD. The CDR3 covers 14 residues. CDR3 sequence reads: CATSDFRNMGVQHF. The CDR3, as DNA: TGTGCCACCAGTGATTTTCGGAATATGGGAGTTCAGCATTTT.

The table lists this clonotype with many counts. The genes are TRBV10-3 and TRBJ2-1; D assignment may be TRBD1 or TRBD2 (5 bases each). The CDR3 sequence is 15 residues long. The V gene lost 4 bases and the J gene lost 2 bases, with 12 bases spanning the gap. CDR1 ENHRY and CDR2 SYGVKD come from the germline V gene. CDR3 protein: CAISVGTDPYNEQFF. For the CDR3, the DNA is TGTGCCATCAGTGTCGGGACGGACCCCTACAATGAGCAGTTCTTC.

Many counts were recorded for this clonotype. J is TRBJ2-3 and V is TRBV7-8, with D possibly being TRBD2 (5 bases). Germline assignment: CDR1 SGHVS and CDR2 FQNEAQ. V was trimmed by 2 bases and J by 8 bases, leaving 14 bases between them. The CDR3 extends over 14 amino acids. The CDR3 loop reads CASSLSERRVTQYF. In nucleotides, the CDR3 is TGTGCCAGCAGCTTAAGCGAACGGCGGGTTACGCAGTATTTT.

This clonotype was observed a handful of times. V usage is TRBV12-3 or TRBV12-4 and J usage is TRBJ2-2; D ambiguous. The V end lost 5 bases, the J end lost 0 bases, and 16 bases lay between the germline ends. This CDR3 has 17 amino acids. The CDR3 loop reads CASSTFRRGSNTGELFF. CDR3 coding DNA: TGTGCCAGCAGTACTTTTCGGCGCGGCTCGAACACCGGGGAGCTGTTTTTT.

Regarding this clonotype: A much larger clone lies a single base off, so this may be a read error. The chain combines TRBV20-1 with TRBJ1-2; tentatively, D is TRBD1 (6 bases). The CDR3 extends over 14 amino acids. Germline V gene sequence: CDR1 DFQATT, CDR2 SNEGSKA (reference sequence). The CDR3: CSATKSGVGGGCTF. For the CDR3, the DNA is TGCAGTGCTACAAAATCAGGGGTCGGCGGTGGCTGCACCTTC.

This clonotype was counted only a few times. J is TRBJ2-1 and V is TRBV20-1, with D possibly matching TRBD2 (5 bases). The length of the CDR3 is 14 residues. V lost 4 bases and J lost 4, with 14 bases in between. Germline V gene data show CDR1 as DFQATT and CDR2 as SNEGSKA (reference sequence). CDR3 nucleotide sequence: TGCAGTGCTACCGACTACCTTCAATACAATGAGCAGTTCTTC. Its translation is CSATDYLQYNEQFF.

This clonotype has ten or more counts. The chain has TRBV28 and TRBJ2-7, with a possible D match to TRBD1 (5 bases). This CDR3 is 11 amino acids long. V lost 6 bases and J lost 3, with 6 bases in between. Germline CDR1 reads MDHEN; CDR2 reads SYDVKM. DNA for the CDR3: TGTGCCAGCAGGACAGTCTACGAGCAGTACTTC. Translating gives CASRTVYEQYF. The complete variable domain, with remaining parts taken from reference TRBV28 and TRBJ2-7, reads DVKVTQSSRYLVKRTGEKVFLECVQDMDHENMFWYRQDPGLGLRLIYFSYDVKMKEKGDIPEGYSVSREKKERFSLILESASTNQTSMYLCASRTVYEQYFGPGTRLTVT.

In its sample, this clonotype was seen many times. The rearrangement uses TRBV5-1 and TRBJ2-7, with 9 bases matching TRBD2. The CDR3 spans 17 residues. The germline V gene encodes CDR1 SGHRS and CDR2 YFSETQ. The junction had 13 bases not matched to a gene; V was cut back by 0 bases and J by 6 bases. The CDR3 sequence: CASSLGARLAGKSEQYF. CDR3 nucleotide sequence: TGCGCCAGCAGCTTGGGGGCCCGGCTAGCGGGAAAAAGCGAGCAGTACTTC.

This clonotype was counted only a few times. This chain uses TRBV28 with TRBJ1-1; TRBD1 might be the D (5 bases). The CDR3 consists of 13 residues. Germline V gives CDR1 MDHEN, CDR2 SYDVKM. V lost 6 bases and J 8 bases, leaving 16 bases between the germline ends. This CDR3 reads CASSLGGAREAFF. The CDR3, as DNA: TGTGCCAGCAGCCTGGGGGGTGCGAGGGAAGCTTTCTTT. The variable domain in full, completed from reference TRBV28 and TRBJ1-1, reads DVKVTQSSRYLVKRTGEKVFLECVQDMDHENMFWYRQDPGLGLRLIYFSYDVKMKEKGDIPEGYSVSREKKERFSLILESASTNQTSMYLCASSLGGAREAFFGQGTRLTVV.

On this clonotype: Mismatch with germline at one junction end may stem from a read error. V and J are TRBV9 and TRBJ2-7; 7 nucleotides agree with TRBD1. The CDR3 is made up of 14 amino acids. Germline V lookup: CDR1 SGDLS, CDR2 YYNGEE. The CDR3 region is CVSSGRDSTYEQYF. The CDR3 DNA sequence: TGTGTCAGCAGCGGCCGGGACAGTACCTACGAACAGTACTTC.

This clonotype was seen many times. The CDR3 DNA sequence: TGTGCCAGCAAAGGCCGAGATACGCAGTATTTT. Protein product: CASKGRDTQYF. The V and J genes are TRBV2 and TRBJ2-3; the D is unclear. Trimming took off 7 bases at V and 5 bases at J, with 7 bases between the two ends. The CDR3 loop spans 11 amino acids. The V gene's germline CDR1 is SNHLY and CDR2 FYNNEI.

This clonotype was seen many times. The chain couples TRBV15 to TRBJ2-2, with D possibly TRBD2 on 5 matching bases. Germline CDR1 reads LNHNV; CDR2 reads YYDKDF (reference sequence). The V end was cut by 1 base, the J end by 1 base, with 7 bases between. The CDR3 contains 15 residues. CDR3 nucleotides: TGTGCCACCAGCAGAGGAGGACTGAACACCGGGGAGCTGTTTTTT. Translating gives CATSRGGLNTGELFF.

As regards this clonotype: The junction shows a germline mismatch at one end, possibly a read error. This rearrangement joins TRBV7-3 to TRBJ2-2; 7 positions agree with TRBD2. Germline V gives CDR1 SGHTA, CDR2 FQGTGA. CDR3 length: 17 amino acids. This CDR3 reads CASSLKSGGSNTGDLFF. CDR3 coding DNA: TGTGCCAGCAGCTTAAAGAGTGGCGGGAGCAACACCGGGGATCTGTTTTTT.

The sample holds many counts of this clonotype. The chain is built from TRBV9 and TRBJ2-3, with TRBD1 matching 7 bases. The CDR3 sequence is 16 residues long. CDR1 is SGDLS, CDR2 YYNGEE, per germline. V gave up 3 bases and J gave up 1 base; unmatched junction bases: 8. CDR3 loop: CASSEETGFGTDTQYF. The CDR3, as DNA: TGTGCCAGCAGCGAAGAGACAGGGTTTGGCACAGATACGCAGTATTTT.

This clonotype was counted once. Its ends do not fully match the called genes, so a read error is possible. The CDR3 region has the DNA TGTGACAGCAGCTTGGACGGGGTTGCTTGCTCGGACTATGGCTACACCTTC. It yields the protein CDSSLDGVACSDYGYTF. The chain has TRBV7-9 and TRBJ1-2; D ambiguous. The CDR3 is 17 amino acids. From germline, CDR1 is SEHNR and CDR2 FQNEAQ (reference sequence).

The table lists this clonotype with a few counts. The gene calls are TRBV2 and TRBJ1-5; no firm D call. The CDR3 runs 15 residues. V shed 5 bases and J shed 3 bases, with 14 bases lying between them. Germline CDR1 is SNHLY and CDR2 is FYNNEI. As DNA, the CDR3 is TGTGCCAGCAGTTTCTCTTTAGGACCCAATCAGCCCCAGCATTTT. As protein: CASSFSLGPNQPQHF.

This clonotype appeared many times. Written as DNA, the CDR3 is TGCGCCAGCAGCTTGGCACAAACTGCAGGAAACACCATATATTTT. Amino acid sequence: CASSLAQTAGNTIYF. The V and J genes are TRBV5-1 and TRBJ1-3, with D uncertain. Trimming stripped 0 bases from V and 4 bases from J, with 11 bases between. Germline CDR1 and CDR2: SGHRS and YFSETQ. The CDR3 length is 15 residues.

This clonotype came up many times. This rearrangement joins TRBV7-9 to TRBJ1-1, with D unclear. Between the trimmed V and J ends, which lost 5 bases and 5 bases, there was a span of 9 bases. The CDR3 is made up of 12 amino acids. Germline lookup yields CDR1 SEHNR and CDR2 FQNEAQ (reference sequence). Here the CDR3 DNA reads TGTGCCAGCAGCCCGAAAGGAACTGAAGCTTTCTTT. This gives the protein CASSPKGTEAFF.

This clonotype was picked up many times. The V and J genes are TRBV28 and TRBJ2-4; possibly TRBD2 for D (6 bases). With 6 bases removed from V and 5 bases from J, the gap between germline ends came to 14 bases. This CDR3 has 14 residues. Germline CDR1 reads MDHEN; CDR2 reads SYDVKM. This CDR3 reads CASRSRDGENIQYF. The CDR3, as DNA: TGTGCCAGCAGATCGCGGGACGGGGAAAACATTCAGTACTTC.